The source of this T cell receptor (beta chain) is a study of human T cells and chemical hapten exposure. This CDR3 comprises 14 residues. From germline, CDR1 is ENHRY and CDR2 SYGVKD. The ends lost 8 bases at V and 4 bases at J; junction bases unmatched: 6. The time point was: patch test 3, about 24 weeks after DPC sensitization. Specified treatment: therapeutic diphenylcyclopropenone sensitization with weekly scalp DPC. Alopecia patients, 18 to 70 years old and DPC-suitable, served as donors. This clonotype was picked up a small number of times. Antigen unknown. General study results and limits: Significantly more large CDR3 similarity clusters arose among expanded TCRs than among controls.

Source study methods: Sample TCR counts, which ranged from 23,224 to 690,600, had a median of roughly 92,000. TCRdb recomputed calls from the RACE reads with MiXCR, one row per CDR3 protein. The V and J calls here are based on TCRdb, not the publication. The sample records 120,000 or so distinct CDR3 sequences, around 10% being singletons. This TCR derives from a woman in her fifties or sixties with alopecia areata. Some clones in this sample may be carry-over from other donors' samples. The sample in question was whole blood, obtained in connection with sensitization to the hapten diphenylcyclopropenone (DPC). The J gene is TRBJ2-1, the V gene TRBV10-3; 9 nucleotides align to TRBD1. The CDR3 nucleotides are TGTGCCATCCCCGGGACAGGGACTTACAATGAGCAGTTCTTC. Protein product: CAIPGTGTYNEQFF.